The T cell receptor (beta chain) under discussion was sequenced for a study of blood T cell repertoires in COVID-19. Study information: The study drew acute and convalescent COVID-19 samples from the United States, Italy and Spain. The analysed material was cDNA or gDNA that came from T cells, B-cell-depleted T cells, or PBMCs.

Original processing notes: Researchers report that nucleated cell counts were estimated from reference gene primer amplification. Generated by immunoSEQ multiplex PCR, the TCRdb table keeps only in-frame clones and is missing some. That table supplies the V and J calls and clone size; D and trimming were determined from the DNA. In the table there are approximately 99,000 clones, 60% to 85% of which are singletons. From germline, CDR1 is SGHAT and CDR2 FQNNGV. The CDR3 totals 15 residues. V was pared by 5 bases and J by 9 bases, with 17 bases between. Sequencing was done on a sample of peripheral blood. The rearrangement links TRBV11-2 to TRBJ1-6, with D tentatively TRBD1 (5 bases). The clonotype was recovered from a woman in her thirties or forties with acute or convalescent COVID-19. Written as DNA, the CDR3 is TGTGCCAGCAGCCTATTGGGGGGATTGGGTTCACCCCTCCACTTT. Its protein is CASSLLGGLGSPLHF.